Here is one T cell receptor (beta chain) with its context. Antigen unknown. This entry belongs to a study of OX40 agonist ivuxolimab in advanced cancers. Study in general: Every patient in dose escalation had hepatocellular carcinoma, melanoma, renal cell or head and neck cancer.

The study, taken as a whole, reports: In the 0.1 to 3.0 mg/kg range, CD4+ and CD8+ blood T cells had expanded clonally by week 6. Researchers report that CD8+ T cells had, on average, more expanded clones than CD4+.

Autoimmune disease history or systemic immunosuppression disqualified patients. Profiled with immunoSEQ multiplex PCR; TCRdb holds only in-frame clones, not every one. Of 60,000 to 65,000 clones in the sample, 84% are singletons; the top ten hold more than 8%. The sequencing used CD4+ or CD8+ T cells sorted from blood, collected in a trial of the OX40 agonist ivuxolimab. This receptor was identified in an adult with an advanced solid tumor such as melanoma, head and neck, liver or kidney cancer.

As DNA, the CDR3 is TGCGCCAGCAGCTTGGAGGGACAGGGACTCTATGGCTACACCTTC. Its protein is CASSLEGQGLYGYTF. The gene calls are TRBV5-1 and TRBJ1-2; 9 bases map to TRBD1. The CDR3 sequence is 15 residues long. Germline loops: CDR1 SGHRS, CDR2 YFSETQ. Germline trimming cut 0 bases from V and 4 bases from J; bases unmatched to any gene: 4.